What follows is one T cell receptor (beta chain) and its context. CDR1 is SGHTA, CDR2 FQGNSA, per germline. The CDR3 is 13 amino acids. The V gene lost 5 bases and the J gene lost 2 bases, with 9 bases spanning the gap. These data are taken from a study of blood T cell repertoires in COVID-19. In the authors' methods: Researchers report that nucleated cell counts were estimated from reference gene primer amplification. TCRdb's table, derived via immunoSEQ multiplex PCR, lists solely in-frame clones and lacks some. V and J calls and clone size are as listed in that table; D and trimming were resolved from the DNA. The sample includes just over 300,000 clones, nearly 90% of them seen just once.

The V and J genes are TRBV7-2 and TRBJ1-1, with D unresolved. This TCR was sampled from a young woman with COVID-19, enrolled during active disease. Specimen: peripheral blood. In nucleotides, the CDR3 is TGTGCCAGCAGCGCCCTACTAAACACTGAAGCTTTCTTT. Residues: CASSALLNTEAFF.